Reported below is one T cell receptor (beta chain). The sample originates from a study of cytomegalovirus exposure and HLA in healthy donors. The PCR ran on 60 Vbeta and 13 Jbeta primers. Libraries were prepared by immunoSEQ multiplex PCR; TCRdb keeps only in-frame clonotypes and omits some of them. This table has around 100,000 clones, 60% to 85% appearing once. The sequenced sample was PBMCs. This clonotype was obtained from a female donor in good health and CMV-seropositive.

The CDR3 region is CASSLIRGNVGNIQYF. Written as DNA, the CDR3 is TGTGCCAGCAGCTTAATTCGAGGGAACGTAGGAAACATTCAGTACTTC. The J gene is TRBJ2-4, the V gene TRBV11-2; tentative D call: TRBD2 (5 bases). CDR1 is SGHAT, CDR2 FQNNGV, per germline. Trimming took 2 bases from V and 6 from J, leaving 17 bases between them. This CDR3 is 16 amino acids long.